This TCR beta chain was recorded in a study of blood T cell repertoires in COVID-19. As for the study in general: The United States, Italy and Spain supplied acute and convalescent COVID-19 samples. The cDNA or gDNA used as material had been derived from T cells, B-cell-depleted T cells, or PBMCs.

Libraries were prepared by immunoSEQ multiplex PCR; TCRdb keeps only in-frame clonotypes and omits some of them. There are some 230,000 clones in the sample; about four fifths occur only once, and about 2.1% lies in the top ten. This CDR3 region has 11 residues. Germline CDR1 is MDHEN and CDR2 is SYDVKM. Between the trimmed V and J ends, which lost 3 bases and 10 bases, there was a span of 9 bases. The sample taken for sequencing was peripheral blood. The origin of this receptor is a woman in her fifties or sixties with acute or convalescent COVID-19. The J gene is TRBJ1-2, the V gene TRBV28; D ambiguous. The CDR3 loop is CASSFRGYYTF. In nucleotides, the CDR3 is TGTGCCAGCAGTTTTAGAGGGTACTACACCTTC.